The rows below give T cell receptor beta chains drawn from one sample of a study of T-cell reconstitution after alpha-beta-depleted transplantation in children. MiXCR, applied by TCRdb to the PCR reads, yields one record per CDR3 protein. Here the sample spans 350,000 to 500,000 distinct CDR3 sequences, over 40% being singletons. Sequences were derived from PBMCs, sampled before TCRalphabeta/CD19-depleted stem cell transplant. The origin of the receptors is a girl aged 2-10 years with aplastic anemia, due to receive a stem cell transplant. The CDR3 runs from the conserved cysteine through the conserved F or W. Fields, in order: CDR3 protein, V gene, D gene, J gene. A D gene is named only where the DNA matches it firmly.

cdr3_aa: CASRLGQGTTEAFF
v_call: TRBV6-1
d_call: TRBD1
j_call: TRBJ1-1

cdr3_aa: CASSQVGTEAFF
v_call: TRBV7-9
d_call: NA
j_call: TRBJ1-1

cdr3_aa: CASSIGNVVDSYNEQFF
v_call: TRBV19
d_call: NA
j_call: TRBJ2-1

cdr3_aa: CASSQEGGVVAGEVKNIQYF
v_call: TRBV4-2
d_call: TRBD2
j_call: TRBJ2-4

cdr3_aa: CSASGLGGSYEQYF
v_call: TRBV20-1
d_call: TRBD2
j_call: TRBJ2-7

cdr3_aa: CASSLSGGSNEQYF
v_call: TRBV12-3/TRBV12-4
d_call: TRBD2
j_call: TRBJ2-7

cdr3_aa: CASSSGPGRETQYF
v_call: TRBV2
d_call: NA
j_call: TRBJ2-5

cdr3_aa: CASSLASGRKTDTQYF
v_call: TRBV7-2
d_call: TRBD2
j_call: TRBJ2-3

cdr3_aa: CASSLKVVGVPAFF
v_call: TRBV7-9
d_call: NA
j_call: TRBJ1-1

cdr3_aa: CSVAGTENQETQYF
v_call: TRBV29-1
d_call: NA
j_call: TRBJ2-5

cdr3_aa: CASKASGSDEQFF
v_call: TRBV4-1
d_call: TRBD2
j_call: TRBJ2-1

cdr3_aa: CASSLEGGTGRFQETQYF
v_call: TRBV28
d_call: TRBD1
j_call: TRBJ2-5

cdr3_aa: CASSQAGTQGYTQYF
v_call: TRBV4-1
d_call: NA
j_call: TRBJ2-3

cdr3_aa: CSARWWSSGRARETQYF
v_call: TRBV20-1
d_call: TRBD2
j_call: TRBJ2-5

cdr3_aa: CASSILGGREQFF
v_call: TRBV19
d_call: NA
j_call: TRBJ2-1

cdr3_aa: CASSILDPQETQYF
v_call: TRBV11-2
d_call: NA
j_call: TRBJ2-5